Shown below are 18 T cell receptor beta chains from a single sample sequenced in a study of OX40 agonist ivuxolimab in advanced cancers. Clones were read by immunoSEQ multiplex PCR, and TCRdb kept only the in-frame ones, dropping some. The repertoire includes 55,000 to 80,000 clones, 84% of them detected once, and 9.8% sits in the top ten. Material: CD4+ or CD8+ T cells sorted from blood, obtained in a trial of the OX40 agonist ivuxolimab. These receptors were taken from an adult with an advanced solid tumor such as melanoma, head and neck, liver or kidney cancer.

The V and J genes are TRBV25-1 and TRBJ2-7; D is ambiguous. Looked up from germline, CDR1 is MGHDK and CDR2 is SYGVNS. The length of the CDR3 is 12 residues. V was clipped by 1 base and J by 2 bases, with 3 bases between them. CDR3 amino acids: CASSESAYEQYF. The DNA of the CDR3 is TGTGCCAGCAGTGAATCCGCCTACGAGCAGTACTTC.

On this clone: This CDR3 is also generated by other DNA sequences in the sample. The chain recombines TRBV5-1 with TRBJ2-1; the D gene is possibly TRBD1 (5 bases). The CDR3 extends over 14 amino acids. The germline CDR1 and CDR2 sequences are SGHRS and YFSETQ. The V end lost 0 bases, the J end lost 3 bases, and 7 bases lay between the germline ends. The CDR3 sequence is CASSLGQGYNEQFF. The CDR3 DNA reads as TGCGCCAGCAGCTTGGGGCAGGGCTACAATGAGCAGTTCTTC.

V is TRBV4-2 and J is TRBJ2-1, with 15 positions matching TRBD2. CDR1 LGHNA and CDR2 YNFKEQ come from the germline V gene. The CDR3 loop spans 17 amino acids. The V segment lost 1 base and the J segment 8 bases; nucleotides outside the gene matches: 6. CDR3 DNA sequence: TGTGCCAGCAGCCAAGCCGGGACTAGCGGGAGGTGGGATGAGCAGTTCTTC. This encodes CASSQAGTSGRWDEQFF.

The chain joins TRBV12-5 to TRBJ2-1; 7 bases are a match to TRBD1. The CDR3 runs 17 residues. Germline values: CDR1 LGHNT, CDR2 FRNRAP. V shed 3 bases, J shed 0 bases, and the junction held 8 bases outside the gene matches. CDR3 in DNA: TGTGCTAGTGGTTTCGATCCGACAGGGAGCTCCTACAATGAGCAGTTCTTC. Translation gives CASGFDPTGSSYNEQFF.

The chain joins TRBV7-2 to TRBJ2-1; 16 nucleotides line up with TRBD2. This CDR3 has 15 amino acids. Germline CDR1 SGHTA, CDR2 FQGNSA. The junction had 4 bases not matched to a gene; V was cut back by 5 bases and J by 9 bases. The CDR3 region has the DNA TGTGCCAGCAGCCCGGGACTAGCGGGGGGGCGTGAGCAGTTCTTC. Translating gives CASSPGLAGGREQFF.

The gene calls are TRBV4-3 and TRBJ2-3; possibly TRBD2 for D (6 bases). Germline V gives CDR1 LGHNA, CDR2 YSLEER. The CDR3 totals 13 residues. Trimming removed 1 base at V and 8 bases at J, with 10 bases between. For the CDR3, the DNA is TGCGCCAGCAGCCAAGTAACGGGGGTTACGCAGTATTTT. Its translation: CASSQVTGVTQYF.

This rearrangement joins TRBV11-2 to TRBJ2-4; the D gene is possibly TRBD2 (6 bases). From germline, CDR1 is SGHAT and CDR2 FQNNGV. V lost 4 bases and J 0 bases, leaving 19 bases between the germline ends. The CDR3 covers 18 residues. CDR3 loop: CASSSRVGLPLAKNIQYF. The CDR3 region has the DNA TGTGCCAGCAGCTCCCGGGTGGGACTCCCGCTAGCCAAAAACATTCAGTACTTC.

V usage is TRBV9 and J usage is TRBJ1-2; D unresolved. This CDR3 comprises 14 residues. V lost 0 bases and J lost 4, with 10 bases in between. The V gene's germline CDR1 is SGDLS and CDR2 YYNGEE. For the CDR3, the DNA is TGTGCCAGCAGCGTAGCTCCGGGAGGCTATGGCTACACCTTC. Translating gives CASSVAPGGYGYTF.

V gene TRBV7-2 combines with J gene TRBJ1-4; TRBD1 might be the D (5 bases). The germline gives CDR1 SGHTA, CDR2 FQGNSA. Trimming pared 5 bases from V and 6 bases from J, leaving 10 bases between. The CDR3 has 13 amino acids. The CDR3, as DNA: TGTGCCAGCAGCACGAGAGGGGATGAAAAACTGTTTTTT. Protein product: CASSTRGDEKLFF.

The V gene is TRBV19, the J gene TRBJ2-1, with TRBD1 identical over 9 bases. Losses at the gene ends were 3 bases for V and 10 bases for J; bases not matched to a gene: 10. The CDR3 sequence is 15 residues long. Germline CDR1 LNHDA, CDR2 SQIVND (reference sequence). CDR3 in amino acids: CASSIFGQGTLEQFF. CDR3 nucleotides: TGTGCCAGTAGTATCTTTGGACAGGGGACTTTGGAGCAGTTCTTC.

The chain employs TRBV19 and TRBJ2-2; D tentatively reads TRBD1 or TRBD2 (5 bases each). CDR1 is LNHDA and CDR2 is SQIVND in the germline V gene (reference sequence). Trimming stripped 5 bases from V and 2 bases from J, with 12 bases between. The CDR3 has 15 amino acids. The CDR3 spells CASSPGTHNTGELFF. The CDR3 nucleotides read TGTGCCAGTAGTCCCGGGACCCATAACACCGGGGAGCTGTTTTTT.

The rearrangement links TRBV2 to TRBJ2-3; D ambiguous. Germline V CDR1 and CDR2: SNHLY, FYNNEI. This CDR3 spans 13 amino acids. V shed 7 bases and J shed 4 bases, with 12 bases lying between them. CDR3 DNA sequence: TGTGCCAGCAACAACCTGAAACCAGATACGCAGTATTTT. As protein: CASNNLKPDTQYF.

The CDR3 sequence: CASSPQGQAGNTIYF. For the CDR3, the DNA is TGTGCCAGCAGCCCCCAGGGACAGGCCGGAAACACCATATATTTT. The chain couples TRBV9 to TRBJ1-3; 8 bases align to TRBD1. Per germline, CDR1 SGDLS and CDR2 YYNGEE. The CDR3 covers 15 residues. Unmatched junction bases numbered 7, after V lost 4 bases and J lost 4 bases.

The chain joins TRBV19 to TRBJ2-3; D is perhaps TRBD1 (6 bases). Germline V gene lookup returns CDR1 LNHDA and CDR2 SQIVND (reference sequence). Trimming removed 3 bases from V and 10 bases from J, with 17 bases in between. This CDR3 contains 14 residues. CDR3 nucleotide sequence: TGTGCCAGTAGTATTGTACAGGGAAAATCCGCGCAGTATTTT. Protein: CASSIVQGKSAQYF.

V is TRBV15 and J is TRBJ2-7; D is possibly TRBD1 (7 bases). This CDR3 is built from 13 residues. The V gene's germline CDR1 is LNHNV and CDR2 YYDKDF (reference sequence). Trimming removed 5 bases at V and 5 bases at J, with 13 bases between. CDR3 nucleotides: TGTGCCACCAGCGGGGGGACAGCCAACGAGCAGTACTTC. This sequence encodes CATSGGTANEQYF.

This sequence joins TRBV7-2 and TRBJ2-3; D remains ambiguous. This CDR3 is 16 amino acids long. Trimming took off 2 bases at V and 0 bases at J, with 12 bases between the two ends. Per germline, CDR1 SGHTA and CDR2 FQGNSA. The CDR3 reads CASSLLASTSTDTQYF. In DNA form, the CDR3 reads TGTGCCAGCAGCTTATTGGCCTCCACAAGCACAGATACGCAGTATTTT.

The gene calls are TRBV11-3 and TRBJ1-3; D possibly corresponds to TRBD1 (5 bases). The length of the CDR3 is 17 residues. In germline, CDR1 is SGHNT, CDR2 YENEEA. The ends were cut back, 4 bases at V and 0 bases at J, with 16 bases in the middle. DNA for the CDR3: TGTGCCAGCAGCTCGAGGCCAGGGACCTTCTCTGGAAACACCATATATTTT. This gives the protein CASSSRPGTFSGNTIYF. The full variable domain, its missing parts supplied by reference TRBV11-3 and TRBJ1-3, is EAGVVQSPRYKIIEKKQPVAFWCNPISGHNTLYWYLQNLGQGPELLIRYENEEAVDDSQLPKDRFSAERLKGVDSTLKIQPAELGDSAVYLCASSSRPGTFSGNTIYFGEGSWLTVV.

The V and J genes are TRBV30 and TRBJ1-3, with D possibly TRBD1 on 6 matching bases. Trimming cost V 2 bases and J 0 bases, with 14 bases left between them. CDR3 size: 16 residues. Germline V gene data show CDR1 as GTSNPN and CDR2 as SVGIG (reference sequence). The CDR3 sequence is CAWSSRTGYSGNTIYF. DNA of the CDR3: TGTGCCTGGAGTTCGAGAACAGGGTACTCTGGAAACACCATATATTTT.